A selection of T cell receptor beta chains follows, all from one sample in a study of T cell responses to AZD1222 COVID-19 vaccine. Sequencing used immunoSEQ multiplex PCR; TCRdb keeps in-frame clones, though not all of them. The table records over 100,000 clones, around 81% of them present only once. Material: peripheral blood, obtained on day 0 of AZD1222 vaccination. The source is an adult in good health. The CDR3 runs from the conserved cysteine through the conserved F or W. Each record gives: J gene, V gene, D gene, clone size, CDR3 DNA, CDR3 protein. The D gene is left open where the match is weak. Clone size appears in some rows only: once, few, many, or a class for an expanded clone.

J: TRBJ2-3; V: TRBV28; D: TRBD2; size: -; DNA: TGTGCCAGCAAAGTCGGGGGAGGGACTTCAGATACGCAGTATTTT; CDR3: CASKVGGGTSDTQYF
J: TRBJ1-3; V: TRBV4-3; D: -; size: -; DNA: TGCGCCAGCAGCCAAGAAGCAGGGTACTCTGGAAACACCATATATTTT; CDR3: CASSQEAGYSGNTIYF
J: TRBJ2-3; V: TRBV7-9; D: TRBD2; size: -; DNA: TGTGCCAGCAACCCTTCTAGCGGACGCACAGATACGCAGTATTTT; CDR3: CASNPSSGRTDTQYF
J: TRBJ2-7; V: TRBV27; D: TRBD2; size: -; DNA: TGTGCCAGCAGCCAGATAGACAGCGGGAACTACGAGCAGTACTTC; CDR3: CASSQIDSGNYEQYF
J: TRBJ1-5; V: TRBV9; D: -; size: -; DNA: TGTGCCAGCAGCGCTGCAGGTCACAATCAGCCCCAGCATTTT; CDR3: CASSAAGHNQPQHF
J: TRBJ1-2; V: TRBV6-5; D: -; size: -; DNA: TGTGCCAGCAGTCAAAGGTTGAACTATGGCTACACCTTC; CDR3: CASSQRLNYGYTF
J: TRBJ2-3; V: TRBV5-6; D: -; size: -; DNA: TGTGCCAGCAGCTTGGAACAGCCCGGGGATACGCAGTATTTT; CDR3: CASSLEQPGDTQYF
J: TRBJ2-4; V: TRBV19; D: -; size: -; DNA: TGTGCCAGTCGGACTGGGGAAAACATTCAGTACTTC; CDR3: CASRTGENIQYF
J: TRBJ1-5; V: TRBV23-1; D: TRBD1; size: -; DNA: TGCGCCAGCAGTCATAGTAGAGACAGGGGGAGAGGTCAGCCCCAGCATTTT; CDR3: CASSHSRDRGRGQPQHF
J: TRBJ2-7; V: TRBV24-1; D: -; size: -; DNA: TGTGCCACCAGTGAAAACCTTTCCAGCGAGCAGTACTTC; CDR3: CATSENLSSEQYF
J: TRBJ1-2; V: TRBV5-4; D: -; size: few; DNA: TGTGCCAGCAGCTTGGAGGGCAGGGTGGGCTATGGCTACACCTTC; CDR3: CASSLEGRVGYGYTF
J: TRBJ1-5; V: TRBV6-5; D: -; size: -; DNA: TGTGCCAGCAGTTACTCCTTCGGTCAGCCCCAGCATTTT; CDR3: CASSYSFGQPQHF
J: TRBJ2-7; V: TRBV5-1; D: TRBD2; size: -; DNA: TGCGCCAGCAGCCCTCTAGCGGGGCCCCTCTACGAGCAGTACTTC; CDR3: CASSPLAGPLYEQYF
J: TRBJ1-4; V: TRBV25-1; D: TRBD1; size: -; DNA: TGTGCCAGCACGCGCGGACAGGGACTTGAAAAACTGTTTTTT; CDR3: CASTRGQGLEKLFF
J: TRBJ2-7; V: TRBV18; D: -; size: -; DNA: TGTGCCAGCTCACCTTCACCCGGGACCCGGTATTACGCCGAGCAGTACTTC; CDR3: CASSPSPGTRYYAEQYF
J: TRBJ2-2; V: TRBV9; D: TRBD2; size: -; DNA: TGTGCCAGCAGCTCCGGGACTAGCGGGTATACCGGGGAGCTGTTTTTT; CDR3: CASSSGTSGYTGELFF
J: TRBJ2-1; V: TRBV7-3; D: TRBD1; size: -; DNA: TGTGCCAGCAGCTTAAATGGGGGGACAGGGAAGAATGAGCAGTTCTTC; CDR3: CASSLNGGTGKNEQFF
J: TRBJ2-3; V: TRBV14; D: TRBD2; size: -; DNA: TGTGCCAGCAGCCAACTAGCGGGAACCCGAACAGATACGCAGTATTTT; CDR3: CASSQLAGTRTDTQYF
J: TRBJ1-5; V: TRBV6-2/TRBV6-3; D: -; size: -; DNA: TGTGCCAGCAGTTACTCTATGGGGGCTAGGGGGCCCCAGCATTTT; CDR3: CASSYSMGARGPQHF
J: TRBJ2-5; V: TRBV2; D: -; size: -; DNA: TGTGCGATCAGACGACAGGTCCAAGAGACCCAGTACTTC; CDR3: CAIRRQVQETQYF
J: TRBJ1-2; V: TRBV7-3; D: -; size: once; DNA: TGTGCCAGCAGCCCCTATTCGACAGCTAACTATGGCTACACCTTC; CDR3: CASSPYSTANYGYTF
J: TRBJ2-6; V: TRBV6-2/TRBV6-3; D: -; size: -; DNA: TGTGCCAGCAGTTTCACGGGCAGAAGTTCTCTTTGGGCCAACGTCCTGACTTTC; CDR3: CASSFTGRSSLWANVLTF
J: TRBJ2-7; V: TRBV13; D: -; size: -; DNA: TGTGCCAGCAGCTCGGACCTAAGGGATAGGGCCTACGAGCAGTACTTC; CDR3: CASSSDLRDRAYEQYF
J: TRBJ1-1; V: TRBV7-9; D: -; size: -; DNA: TGTGCCAGCAGCGCCTGGAGTCCCGGGGCGGAAGCTTTCTTT; CDR3: CASSAWSPGAEAFF